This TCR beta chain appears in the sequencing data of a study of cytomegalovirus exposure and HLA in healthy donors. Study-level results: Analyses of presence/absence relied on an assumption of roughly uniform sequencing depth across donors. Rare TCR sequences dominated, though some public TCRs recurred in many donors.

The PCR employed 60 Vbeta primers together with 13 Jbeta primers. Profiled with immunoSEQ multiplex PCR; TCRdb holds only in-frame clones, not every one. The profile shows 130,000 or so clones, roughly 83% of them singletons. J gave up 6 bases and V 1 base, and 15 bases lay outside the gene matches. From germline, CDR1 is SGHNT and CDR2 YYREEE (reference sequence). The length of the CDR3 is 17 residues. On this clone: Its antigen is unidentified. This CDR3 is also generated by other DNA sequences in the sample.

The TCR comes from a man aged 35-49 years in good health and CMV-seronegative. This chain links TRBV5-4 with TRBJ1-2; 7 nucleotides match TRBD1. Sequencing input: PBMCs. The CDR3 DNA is TGTGCCAGCAGCTTGACCCCAGACAGGGTAGGTCGGGATGGCTACACCTTC. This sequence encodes CASSLTPDRVGRDGYTF.